This T cell receptor beta chain was documented in a study of OX40 agonist ivuxolimab in advanced cancers. Whole-study results and caveats: At 0.1 to 3.0 mg/kg, clonal expansion of CD4+ and CD8+ blood T cells had occurred by week 6. Partial responders treated at 0.1-3.0 mg/kg exhibited clonal expansion among the lowest measured. The investigators did not determine what antigen specificity the expanded peripheral T cells had.

Libraries were prepared by immunoSEQ multiplex PCR; TCRdb keeps only in-frame clonotypes and omits some of them. In the table there are about 19,000 clones, about 83% of which are singletons. As regards this clone: Its antigen is unidentified.

This CDR3 comprises 13 residues. J was trimmed by 3 bases and V by 5 bases; bases with no gene match: 4. CDR1 is SEHNR and CDR2 is FQNEAQ in the germline V gene (reference sequence). This specimen consisted of CD4+ or CD8+ T cells sorted from blood, obtained in a trial of the OX40 agonist ivuxolimab. The receptor was derived from an adult with an advanced solid tumor such as melanoma, head and neck, liver or kidney cancer. The chain has TRBV7-9 and TRBJ2-7, with 7 bases aligning to TRBD1. The CDR3 DNA is TGTGCCAGCAGCCCGGGACAGCTCTACGAGCAGTACTTC. It translates to CASSPGQLYEQYF.